The clone carrying this T cell receptor beta chain was observed a few times. Authors' processing steps: The authors estimated nucleated cell counts from reference gene primer amplification. Profiling relied on immunoSEQ multiplex PCR, and the TCRdb table lists in-frame clones only, not all of them. V and J calls and clone size are those listed in that table; D and trimming were worked out from the DNA. The sample has tens of thousands of clones; approximately 89% are singletons. This sample was taken from a study of blood T cell repertoires in COVID-19. Study-level background: The United States, Italy and Spain were the sources of the acute and convalescent COVID-19 samples. In each case, the material was cDNA or gDNA derived from T cells, B-cell-depleted T cells, or PBMCs.

The sequence came from a man aged 55 to 70 with active or convalescent COVID-19. Material: peripheral blood.

CDR3 nucleotide sequence: TGTGCCAGCTCACCAGGGGCCACTGAAGCTTTCTTT. Encoded protein: CASSPGATEAFF. This chain joins TRBV18 and TRBJ1-1; D possibly corresponds to TRBD1 (5 bases). V was pared by 2 bases and J by 4 bases, with 5 bases between. The CDR3 has 12 amino acids. The germline V gene has CDR1 KGHSH and CDR2 LQKENI.